The clone carrying this T cell receptor (beta chain) was counted at least ten times. Its matching antigen is unknown. V trimming: 5 bases; J trimming: 3 bases; junction bases outside the gene matches: 7. Germline V lookup: CDR1 SGHAT, CDR2 FQNNGV. The CDR3 consists of 15 residues. Ophthalmopathy patients had moderate-to-severe active disease, CAS ≥3, NOSPECS ≥4, and disease duration under 3 months. Amplified TCR beta CDR3 regions derived from RNA transcripts. Using the HTBI primer set, a first-round RT-PCR was run on the TCR CDR3. Each CDR3 protein is one row after TCRdb ran MiXCR on the multiplex PCR reads. In the table there are about 400,000 distinct CDR3 sequences, over 11% of which are singletons. This sample stems from a study of T cells in Graves' hyperthyroidism and ophthalmopathy. General study points: Model predictions of ophthalmopathy came a median around 6.5 months before onset.

The source is a man between 45 and 60 years old with Graves' ophthalmopathy. The chain joins TRBV11-2 to TRBJ1-5; 7 positions agree with TRBD1. The sequenced material came from blood. CDR3 sequence: CASSPRGQLNQPQHF. The CDR3, as DNA: TGTGCCAGCAGCCCCAGGGGACAGCTCAATCAGCCCCAGCATTTT.